These T cell receptor beta chains were read from a single sample in a study of metastatic and nonmetastatic thyroid tumors. TCRdb reprocessed the PCR reads via MiXCR. The sample includes around 15,000 clones, more than 15% of them seen just once. The material sequenced was blood. The source is a female donor with papillary thyroid cancer or a benign thyroid nodule (not recorded which). Some clones in this sample may be carry-over from other donors' samples. The CDR3 runs from the conserved cysteine through the conserved F or W. Each record gives: CDR3 DNA, CDR3 protein, D gene, clone size, V gene, J gene. A D gene is named only where the DNA matches it firmly. Size tells how often a clone was seen (once, few, many) or the class of an expanded clone, and some rows leave it out.

TGTGCCTGGAGTGTGCTAGTATTAACCCAGAACACCGGGGAGCTGTTTTTT	CAWSVLVLTQNTGELFF	.	many	TRBV30	TRBJ2-2
TGTGCCAGCAGTGCCCTCCAGGGCGGCGGTGGCTACACCTTC	CASSALQGGGGYTF	.	.	TRBV6-1	TRBJ1-2
TGTGCCAGCAGCCCAGGGGTCGGTAGTTACGAGCAGTACTTC	CASSPGVGSYEQYF	.	.	TRBV5-6	TRBJ2-7
TGTGCCAGCTCGCCCTCGGGACAGATGAGCTCCTACGAGCAGTACTTC	CASSPSGQMSSYEQYF	TRBD1	.	TRBV18	TRBJ2-7
TGTGCCAGCAGCCCGCAGCTCGGGACAGGGGGGGAGACCCAGTACTTC	CASSPQLGTGGETQYF	TRBD1	many	TRBV5-6	TRBJ2-5
TGTGCCAGCAGCTCGAGGACAGGGTTTTCAGATACGCAGTATTTT	CASSSRTGFSDTQYF	TRBD1	many	TRBV11-3	TRBJ2-3
TGTGCCATCAGTGAGTCGGGTCAGATGAGGAACACTGAAGCTTTCTTT	CAISESGQMRNTEAFF	.	many	TRBV10-3	TRBJ1-1
TGTGCCACCAGTGATTTGCGGGAGGGATCCACAGATACGCAGTATTTT	CATSDLREGSTDTQYF	TRBD2	.	TRBV24-1	TRBJ2-3
TGTGCCAGCAGCTTATTAAAAGGACAGGGGGTAAATGAGCAGTTCTTC	CASSLLKGQGVNEQFF	TRBD1	.	TRBV11-2	TRBJ2-1
TGTGCCAGGAGTTACTCGGGGCTTGGAAACACCCTATATTTT	CARSYSGLGNTLYF	.	.	TRBV6-6	TRBJ1-3
TGCGCCAGCAGCTTTGGAGCGAACACTGAAGCTTTCTTT	CASSFGANTEAFF	.	once	TRBV5-1	TRBJ1-1
TGTGCCAGCAGCTTAGGGTTGGGTAGGGCCGCTGAAGCTTTCTTT	CASSLGLGRAAEAFF	.	many	TRBV7-9	TRBJ1-1
TGTGCCAGCACCACAGGAGACAACACTGAAGCTTTCTTT	CASTTGDNTEAFF	.	many	TRBV7-9	TRBJ1-1
TGTGCCAGCAGTGAACAGGTGAGCTCCTACAATGAGCAGTTCTTC	CASSEQVSSYNEQFF	.	many	TRBV6-1	TRBJ2-1
TGTGCCTGGAGTGTATGGACATCCCCCCAAGGAGCTTTCTTT	CAWSVWTSPQGAFF	.	many	TRBV30	TRBJ1-1
TGTGCCAGCCGTGGCAGCGGGGCGCTGGGGACCGGGCAGACCTTC	CASRGSGALGTGQTF	.	many	TRBV6-4	TRBJ1-2
TGCGCCAGCAGAATAACAGGGGCTAGTGGAAACACCATATATTTT	CASRITGASGNTIYF	TRBD1	many	TRBV4-1	TRBJ1-3
TGCAGTGCTAGAGATCCGAACGAGGCTAGCGGGGAGACCCAGTACTTC	CSARDPNEASGETQYF	TRBD2	many	TRBV20-1	TRBJ2-5
TGTGCCATCAGTGGGACGACTAGCGTGAACACCGGGGAGCTGTTTTTT	CAISGTTSVNTGELFF	TRBD2	many	TRBV10-3	TRBJ2-2
TGTGCCAGCAGTGATGACGGACTCTATTCACCCCTCCACTTT	CASSDDGLYSPLHF	.	.	TRBV6-1	TRBJ1-6
TGTGCCCTCGGACAGGGGCGGCAGCCCCAGCATTTT	CALGQGRQPQHF	TRBD1	many	TRBV30	TRBJ1-5
TGCGCCAGCAGGTCCGATACAGGGTCCTATGGCTACACCTTC	CASRSDTGSYGYTF	.	many	TRBV5-1	TRBJ1-2
TGTGCCAGCAGCTTAGCCGCAGTTAACTCTGGAAACACCATATATTTT	CASSLAAVNSGNTIYF	.	many	TRBV7-6	TRBJ1-3
TGTGCCAGCAGTACAACACAGGGCTACACCTTC	CASSTTQGYTF	.	medium-sized	TRBV6-1	TRBJ1-2
TGTGCCACCAGCCGGGACAGCACTTACGAGCAGTACTTC	CATSRDSTYEQYF	TRBD1	medium-sized	TRBV24-1	TRBJ2-7
TGCAGTGCTAGAGAGAAAAGCGGGGGGCCCTCCTACGAGCAGTACTTC	CSAREKSGGPSYEQYF	TRBD2	once	TRBV20-1	TRBJ2-7
TGTGCCAGCAGTCTGACTAGCAGAAGGGAATTCTTC	CASSLTSRREFF	TRBD2	few	TRBV2	TRBJ2-1
TGCGCCAGCAGAACCGGGACAGGGGTGCGCAATGGGCGGTTCTTC	CASRTGTGVRNGRFF	TRBD1	.	TRBV5-1	TRBJ2-1
TGTGCCAGCAGCTTAGATCGGCTCTTTACTCAAGAGACCCAGTACTTC	CASSLDRLFTQETQYF	.	many	TRBV7-9	TRBJ2-5
TGCAGTGCCCTGGGGGGACAGGGTGGAGTGGGGCGGGAGACCCAGTACTTC	CSALGGQGGVGRETQYF	TRBD1	many	TRBV20-1	TRBJ2-5
TGTGCCAGCAGCCAACAGGGGGGGGATGGCTACACCTTC	CASSQQGGDGYTF	TRBD1	medium-sized	TRBV6-1	TRBJ1-2
TGTGCCAGCAGTTACTCCGGACTAGCGGCTACAGATACGCAGTATTTT	CASSYSGLAATDTQYF	TRBD2	medium-sized	TRBV6-5	TRBJ2-3
TGCGCCAGCAGCTTGGAGCCAGCTACGAATTCACCCCTCCACTTT	CASSLEPATNSPLHF	.	few	TRBV5-1	TRBJ1-6
TGTGCCAGCAGCCAGGGACAGGTAAGGGGGGGTACTGAAGCTTTCTTT	CASSQGQVRGGTEAFF	TRBD1	.	TRBV11-1	TRBJ1-1
TGCGCCAGCAGGGTAACAGAAGGGCTAGCCAAAAACATTCAGTACTTC	CASRVTEGLAKNIQYF	.	many	TRBV10-2	TRBJ2-4
TGCGCCAGCAGCCAAGACATGAATCAGCCCCAGCATTTT	CASSQDMNQPQHF	.	.	TRBV4-1	TRBJ1-5
TGTGCCAGCAGGATGACAGCTGTGGGCAATCAGCCCCAGCATTTT	CASRMTAVGNQPQHF	.	medium-sized	TRBV27	TRBJ1-5
TGTGCTAGTGGTGCCCGGTCTGTGGGGAGGGAGACCCAGCACTTC	CASGARSVGRETQHF	TRBD2	.	TRBV12-5	TRBJ2-5
TGTGCCAGCAGTTTAAGGGGGCCTCCTTATCAGCCCCAGCATTTT	CASSLRGPPYQPQHF	TRBD1	many	TRBV12-3/TRBV12-4	TRBJ1-5
TGTGCCAGCAGTTTGAACGGGGAATTCTCTGGAAACACCATATATTTT	CASSLNGEFSGNTIYF	.	medium-sized	TRBV27	TRBJ1-3
TGTGCCAGCAGCTTAGGGGGGACTAGCGGGCGGGATACGCAGTATTTT	CASSLGGTSGRDTQYF	TRBD2	.	TRBV11-2	TRBJ2-3
TGCGCCAGCAGCGTCCAGACAGTACCCCAAGAGACCCAGTACTTC	CASSVQTVPQETQYF	.	many	TRBV5-1	TRBJ2-5
TGTGCCAGCAGTGTTGGGACGGGGGGCACCGGGGAGCTGTTTTTT	CASSVGTGGTGELFF	TRBD2	few	TRBV6-4	TRBJ2-2
TGCAGTGCTAGAGGGCGGGGCGGCAGGGAGACCCAGTACTTC	CSARGRGGRETQYF	.	.	TRBV20-1	TRBJ2-5
TGCAGTGCCACGACCCCGTCTTCATACAGCAATCAGCCCCAGCATTTT	CSATTPSSYSNQPQHF	.	many	TRBV20-1	TRBJ1-5
TGTGCCAGCAGTGTCGAGGGACGTCGAGATGAGCAGCTCTTC	CASSVEGRRDEQLF	.	few	TRBV6-1	TRBJ2-1
TGTGCCAGCTCACCCGGGACAGGGATCACAACCGGCTATGGCTACACCTTC	CASSPGTGITTGYGYTF	TRBD1	many	TRBV18	TRBJ1-2